These T cell receptor beta chains were read from a single sample in a study of blood T cells in healthy people across ages. Using its own MiXCR run on the 5' RACE reads, TCRdb lists one record per CDR3 protein. The repertoire holds 600,000 to 650,000 distinct CDR3 sequences, with 58% as singletons. The source material was blood. The origin of the receptors is a man aged 60 to 75 in good health. CDR3s include the opening cysteine and the closing phenylalanine or tryptophan. Each record gives: D gene, J gene, clone size, V gene, CDR3 length, CDR3 protein, CDR3 DNA. A D gene is named only where the DNA matches it firmly. The size field is filled for only some rows; it gives once, few, many or a size class.

d_gene: NA
j_gene: TRBJ2-6
abundance: few
v_gene: TRBV29-1
len: 13
CDR3aa: CTVRWTGANVLTF
CDR3nt: TGCACCGTCAGGTGGACTGGGGCCAACGTCCTGACTTTC

d_gene: NA
j_gene: TRBJ2-4
abundance: once
v_gene: TRBV18
len: 17
CDR3aa: CASSPQGGASAKNIQYF
CDR3nt: TGTGCCAGCTCACCACAGGGGGGAGCTTCGGCCAAAAACATTCAGTACTTC

d_gene: NA
j_gene: TRBJ1-2
abundance: NA
v_gene: TRBV7-9
len: 14
CDR3aa: CASSFPVLTRGYTF
CDR3nt: TGTGCCAGCAGCTTCCCGGTCCTCACGCGGGGCTACACCTTC

d_gene: NA
j_gene: TRBJ2-3
abundance: NA
v_gene: TRBV6-5
len: 13
CDR3aa: CASRRAKTDTQYF
CDR3nt: TGTGCCAGCAGGAGGGCCAAAACAGATACGCAGTATTTT

d_gene: TRBD2
j_gene: TRBJ2-3
abundance: NA
v_gene: TRBV5-1
len: 16
CDR3aa: CASSLVLAGTADTQYF
CDR3nt: TGCGCCAGCAGCTTGGTGCTAGCGGGTACGGCAGATACGCAGTATTTT

d_gene: NA
j_gene: TRBJ1-1
abundance: few
v_gene: TRBV2
len: 17
CDR3aa: CASCEGVLGAWDTEAFF
CDR3nt: TGTGCCAGCTGTGAGGGTGTGTTAGGGGCCTGGGACACTGAAGCTTTCTTT

d_gene: TRBD1
j_gene: TRBJ2-4
abundance: many
v_gene: TRBV24-1
len: 14
CDR3aa: CATSDGQGKNIQYF
CDR3nt: TGTGCCACCAGTGATGGACAGGGTAAAAACATTCAGTACTTC

d_gene: NA
j_gene: TRBJ2-5
abundance: once
v_gene: TRBV5-1
len: 17
CDR3aa: CASGSGRVSVVGETQYF
CDR3nt: TGCGCCAGCGGGAGTGGCAGGGTTTCCGTGGTGGGAGAGACCCAGTACTTC

d_gene: TRBD1
j_gene: TRBJ2-5
abundance: once
v_gene: TRBV9
len: 18
CDR3aa: CASSPRQGRIVDQETQYF
CDR3nt: TGTGCCAGCAGCCCCCGACAGGGTAGGATAGTGGACCAAGAGACCCAGTACTTC

d_gene: NA
j_gene: TRBJ2-7
abundance: NA
v_gene: TRBV20-1
len: 12
CDR3aa: CSARTHSYEQYF
CDR3nt: TGCAGTGCTAGGACCCACTCCTACGAGCAGTACTTC

d_gene: NA
j_gene: TRBJ2-5
abundance: NA
v_gene: TRBV27
len: 14
CDR3aa: CASSLRGWGETQYF
CDR3nt: TGTGCCAGCAGTTTAAGGGGATGGGGAGAGACCCAGTACTTC

d_gene: NA
j_gene: TRBJ1-6
abundance: NA
v_gene: TRBV12-3/TRBV12-4
len: 13
CDR3aa: CASSRGDFSPLHF
CDR3nt: TGTGCCAGCAGTAGAGGGGATTTTTCACCCCTCCACTTT

d_gene: NA
j_gene: TRBJ1-4
abundance: NA
v_gene: TRBV2
len: 14
CDR3aa: CASRDGGFKEKLFF
CDR3nt: TGTGCCAGTCGGGACGGAGGGTTTAAGGAAAAACTGTTTTTT

d_gene: NA
j_gene: TRBJ2-5
abundance: NA
v_gene: TRBV12-3/TRBV12-4
len: 13
CDR3aa: CASSRDLKETQYF
CDR3nt: TGTGCCAGCAGTCGGGACCTAAAAGAGACCCAGTACTTC

d_gene: TRBD1
j_gene: TRBJ1-4
abundance: few
v_gene: TRBV28
len: 15
CDR3aa: CASSSPGTGHEKLFF
CDR3nt: TGTGCCAGCAGTTCCCCGGGGACAGGGCATGAAAAACTGTTTTTT

d_gene: NA
j_gene: TRBJ2-2
abundance: NA
v_gene: TRBV29-1
len: 13
CDR3aa: CSGGQSNTGELFF
CDR3nt: TGCAGCGGCGGACAGTCGAACACCGGGGAGCTGTTTTTT

d_gene: NA
j_gene: TRBJ2-1
abundance: NA
v_gene: TRBV7-8
len: 15
CDR3aa: CASSPPGNSYNEQFF
CDR3nt: TGTGCCAGCAGCCCCCCAGGGAACTCCTACAATGAGCAGTTCTTC

d_gene: NA
j_gene: TRBJ1-2
abundance: few
v_gene: TRBV29-1
len: 10
CDR3aa: CSVDLEGYTF
CDR3nt: TGCAGCGTTGACCTTGAGGGCTACACCTTC

d_gene: TRBD1
j_gene: TRBJ1-2
abundance: NA
v_gene: TRBV7-2
len: 15
CDR3aa: CASSLPDRENYGYTF
CDR3nt: TGTGCCAGCAGCCTTCCGGACAGGGAAAACTATGGCTACACCTTC

d_gene: NA
j_gene: TRBJ2-2
abundance: NA
v_gene: TRBV6-5
len: 16
CDR3aa: CASSPFMRGGTGELFF
CDR3nt: TGTGCCAGCAGTCCTTTTATGAGGGGAGGCACCGGGGAGCTGTTTTTT

d_gene: NA
j_gene: TRBJ2-5
abundance: NA
v_gene: TRBV6-1
len: 14
CDR3aa: CASSEGHSRGTQYF
CDR3nt: TGTGCCAGCAGTGAAGGGCACAGCCGAGGGACCCAGTACTTC

d_gene: NA
j_gene: TRBJ1-1
abundance: NA
v_gene: TRBV5-1
len: 14
CDR3aa: CASSLRVSNTEAFF
CDR3nt: TGCGCCAGCAGCCTCAGGGTATCGAACACTGAAGCTTTCTTT

d_gene: NA
j_gene: TRBJ2-5
abundance: NA
v_gene: TRBV28
len: 14
CDR3aa: CASSGGKYQETQYF
CDR3nt: TGTGCCAGCAGTGGGGGAAAGTACCAAGAGACCCAGTACTTC

d_gene: TRBD1
j_gene: TRBJ1-1
abundance: NA
v_gene: TRBV4-1
len: 16
CDR3aa: CASSPQGGTGDTEAFF
CDR3nt: TGCGCCAGCAGCCCTCAGGGAGGGACAGGGGATACTGAAGCTTTCTTT

d_gene: NA
j_gene: TRBJ2-3
abundance: NA
v_gene: TRBV5-1
len: 18
CDR3aa: CASSSVPGGPGPTDTQYF
CDR3nt: TGCGCCAGCAGCTCCGTCCCGGGGGGCCCGGGACCCACAGATACGCAGTATTTT

d_gene: NA
j_gene: TRBJ1-5
abundance: few
v_gene: TRBV7-2
len: 14
CDR3aa: CASSFGSGTQPQHF
CDR3nt: TGTGCCAGCAGCTTCGGATCGGGTACTCAGCCCCAGCATTTT

d_gene: TRBD1
j_gene: TRBJ1-4
abundance: NA
v_gene: TRBV7-9
len: 15
CDR3aa: CASSFIGQGREKLFF
CDR3nt: TGTGCCAGCAGCTTCATCGGACAGGGGAGAGAAAAACTGTTTTTT

d_gene: TRBD1
j_gene: TRBJ1-2
abundance: NA
v_gene: TRBV10-3
len: 14
CDR3aa: CAISGGQDNYGYTF
CDR3nt: TGTGCCATCAGTGGGGGACAGGATAACTATGGCTACACCTTC

d_gene: TRBD1
j_gene: TRBJ1-1
abundance: NA
v_gene: TRBV5-8
len: 15
CDR3aa: CASSLGQGAWTEAFF
CDR3nt: TGTGCCAGCAGCTTAGGACAGGGGGCTTGGACTGAAGCTTTCTTT

d_gene: TRBD2
j_gene: TRBJ2-7
abundance: NA
v_gene: TRBV7-9
len: 13
CDR3aa: CASSTSVGHEQYF
CDR3nt: TGTGCCAGCAGCACTAGCGTCGGGCACGAGCAGTACTTC

d_gene: NA
j_gene: TRBJ2-5
abundance: few
v_gene: TRBV7-9
len: 11
CDR3aa: CASSSFLEQYF
CDR3nt: TGTGCCAGCAGCTCCTTCCTTGAGCAGTACTTC

d_gene: NA
j_gene: TRBJ2-2
abundance: NA
v_gene: TRBV20-1
len: 14
CDR3aa: CSATGRQATGELFF
CDR3nt: TGCAGTGCTACCGGGCGCCAAGCCACCGGGGAGCTGTTTTTT

d_gene: TRBD1
j_gene: TRBJ2-5
abundance: NA
v_gene: TRBV6-5
len: 19
CDR3aa: CASSNRDRGSRPRDNEQYF
CDR3nt: TGTGCCAGCAGTAACCGGGACAGGGGTTCCCGGCCAAGGGACAATGAGCAGTACTTC

d_gene: NA
j_gene: TRBJ1-3
abundance: NA
v_gene: TRBV7-2
len: 15
CDR3aa: CASSLRGPSGNTIYF
CDR3nt: TGTGCCAGCAGCTTACGGGGGCCCTCTGGAAACACCATATATTTT

d_gene: TRBD1
j_gene: TRBJ1-2
abundance: few
v_gene: TRBV29-1
len: 16
CDR3aa: CSVDRDRAVTVYGYTF
CDR3nt: TGCAGCGTTGATCGGGACAGGGCGGTCACGGTTTATGGCTACACCTTC

d_gene: TRBD1
j_gene: TRBJ2-5
abundance: few
v_gene: TRBV7-7
len: 15
CDR3aa: CASSLDRGPQETQYF
CDR3nt: TGTGCCAGCAGCTTGGACAGGGGGCCCCAAGAGACCCAGTACTTC

d_gene: TRBD1
j_gene: TRBJ1-2
abundance: NA
v_gene: TRBV11-2
len: 16
CDR3aa: CASSLGQGQGVVGYTF
CDR3nt: TGTGCCAGCAGCTTAGGACAAGGACAGGGAGTTGTGGGGTACACCTTC

d_gene: TRBD1
j_gene: TRBJ1-2
abundance: NA
v_gene: TRBV28
len: 14
CDR3aa: CATRGQDLSYGYTF
CDR3nt: TGTGCCACTCGGGGACAGGACTTATCTTATGGCTACACCTTC

d_gene: NA
j_gene: TRBJ2-3
abundance: NA
v_gene: TRBV6-5
len: 13
CDR3aa: CASSYSGADTQYF
CDR3nt: TGTGCCAGCAGTTACTCTGGAGCTGATACGCAGTATTTT

d_gene: TRBD1
j_gene: TRBJ2-1
abundance: few
v_gene: TRBV20-1
len: 14
CDR3aa: CSATRQGVHNEQFF
CDR3nt: TGCAGTGCTACTCGACAGGGGGTACACAATGAGCAGTTCTTC

d_gene: TRBD1
j_gene: TRBJ2-7
abundance: NA
v_gene: TRBV12-3/TRBV12-4
len: 14
CDR3aa: CASTLQGARYEQYF
CDR3nt: TGTGCCAGCACCTTACAGGGGGCGAGGTACGAGCAGTACTTC

d_gene: TRBD2
j_gene: TRBJ2-3
abundance: NA
v_gene: TRBV7-2
len: 15
CDR3aa: CASSSGGERTDTQYF
CDR3nt: TGTGCCAGCAGCTCCGGGGGGGAGCGCACAGATACGCAGTATTTT

d_gene: NA
j_gene: TRBJ2-1
abundance: many
v_gene: TRBV3-1
len: 17
CDR3aa: CASSQVQGRALSHEQFF
CDR3nt: TGTGCCAGCAGCCAAGTGCAGGGCAGGGCTTTGAGCCATGAGCAGTTCTTC

d_gene: NA
j_gene: TRBJ2-4
abundance: NA
v_gene: TRBV5-1
len: 15
CDR3aa: CASSLDSLAKNIQYF
CDR3nt: TGCGCCAGCAGCTTGGACAGTCTAGCCAAAAACATTCAGTACTTC

d_gene: TRBD2
j_gene: TRBJ2-1
abundance: NA
v_gene: TRBV24-1
len: 16
CDR3aa: CATSDFTGGSYNEQFF
CDR3nt: TGTGCCACCAGTGATTTTACGGGGGGGTCCTACAATGAGCAGTTCTTC

d_gene: NA
j_gene: TRBJ1-1
abundance: many
v_gene: TRBV6-6
len: 15
CDR3aa: CASSYSSGLNTEAFF
CDR3nt: TGTGCCAGCAGTTACTCGTCAGGGTTGAACACTGAAGCTTTCTTT

d_gene: NA
j_gene: TRBJ2-7
abundance: NA
v_gene: TRBV5-1
len: 15
CDR3aa: CASSFEPQVSYEQYF
CDR3nt: TGCGCCAGCAGCTTTGAACCACAGGTCTCCTACGAGCAGTACTTC

d_gene: NA
j_gene: TRBJ2-3
abundance: NA
v_gene: TRBV3-1
len: 14
CDR3aa: CASSQDLITDTQYF
CDR3nt: TGTGCCAGCAGCCAAGACCTCATCACAGATACGCAGTATTTT

d_gene: NA
j_gene: TRBJ2-5
abundance: NA
v_gene: TRBV5-1
len: 15
CDR3aa: CASSLVAEIQETQYF
CDR3nt: TGCGCCAGCAGCTTGGTAGCAGAGATACAAGAGACCCAGTACTTC

d_gene: TRBD1
j_gene: TRBJ1-2
abundance: NA
v_gene: TRBV20-1
len: 14
CDR3aa: CSADRQGAGYGYTF
CDR3nt: TGCAGTGCTGACCGACAGGGGGCGGGCTATGGCTACACCTTC

d_gene: NA
j_gene: TRBJ1-6
abundance: NA
v_gene: TRBV4-1
len: 17
CDR3aa: CASSQLDMLVNNSPLHF
CDR3nt: TGCGCCAGCAGCCAACTAGACATGTTAGTGAATAATTCACCCCTCCACTTT

d_gene: TRBD1
j_gene: TRBJ1-2
abundance: few
v_gene: TRBV4-1
len: 15
CDR3aa: CASSQGAGGDYGYTF
CDR3nt: TGCGCCAGCAGCCAAGGCGCAGGGGGCGACTATGGCTACACCTTC

d_gene: NA
j_gene: TRBJ2-3
abundance: NA
v_gene: TRBV10-1
len: 13
CDR3aa: CASSESGSNTQYF
CDR3nt: TGCGCCAGCAGTGAGTCAGGGTCGAATACGCAGTATTTT

d_gene: NA
j_gene: TRBJ1-6
abundance: once
v_gene: TRBV6-5
len: 12
CDR3aa: CASRHQGSPPHF
CDR3nt: TGTGCCAGCAGGCACCAAGGTTCACCCCCCCACTTT